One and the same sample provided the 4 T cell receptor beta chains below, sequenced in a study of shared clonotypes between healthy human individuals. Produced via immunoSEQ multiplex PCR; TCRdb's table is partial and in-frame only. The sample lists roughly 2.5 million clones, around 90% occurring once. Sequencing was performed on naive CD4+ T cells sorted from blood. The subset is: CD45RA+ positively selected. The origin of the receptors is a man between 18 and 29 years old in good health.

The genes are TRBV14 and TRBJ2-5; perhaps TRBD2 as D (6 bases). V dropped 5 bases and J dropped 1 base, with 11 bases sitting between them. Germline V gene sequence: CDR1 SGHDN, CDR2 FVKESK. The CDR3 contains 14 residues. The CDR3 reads CASSFRTIQETQYF. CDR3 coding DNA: TGTGCCAGCAGCTTCCGGACTATCCAAGAGACCCAGTACTTC.

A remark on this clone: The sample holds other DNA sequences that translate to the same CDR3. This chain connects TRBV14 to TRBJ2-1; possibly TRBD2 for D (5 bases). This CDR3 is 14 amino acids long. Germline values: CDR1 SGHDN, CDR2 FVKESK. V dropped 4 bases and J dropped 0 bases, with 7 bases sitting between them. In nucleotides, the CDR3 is TGTGCCAGCAGCCGAGGGAGCTCCTACAATGAGCAGTTCTTC. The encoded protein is CASSRGSSYNEQFF. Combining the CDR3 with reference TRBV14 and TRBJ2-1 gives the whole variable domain EAGVTQFPSHSVIEKGQTVTLRCDPISGHDNLYWYRRVMGKEIKFLLHFVKESKQDESGMPNNRFLAERTGGTYSTLKVQPAELEDSGVYFCASSRGSSYNEQFFGPGTRLTVL.

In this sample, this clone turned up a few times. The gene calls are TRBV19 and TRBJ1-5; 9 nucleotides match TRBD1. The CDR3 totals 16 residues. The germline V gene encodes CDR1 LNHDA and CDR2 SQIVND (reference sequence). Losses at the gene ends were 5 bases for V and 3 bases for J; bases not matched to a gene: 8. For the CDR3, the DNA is TGTGCCAGTAGTCCAACCGGGACAGGGATCAATCAGCCCCAGCATTTT. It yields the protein CASSPTGTGINQPQHF.

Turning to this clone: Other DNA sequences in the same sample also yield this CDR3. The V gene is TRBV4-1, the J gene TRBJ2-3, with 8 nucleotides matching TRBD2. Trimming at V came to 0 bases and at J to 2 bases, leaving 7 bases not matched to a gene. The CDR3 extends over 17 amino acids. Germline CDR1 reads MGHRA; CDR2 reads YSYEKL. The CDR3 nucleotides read TGCGCCAGCAGCCAAGATCCCGGGGGGGCCCTCACAGATACGCAGTATTTT. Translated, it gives CASSQDPGGALTDTQYF.